This TCR beta chain was retrieved from a study of blood T cells in healthy people across ages. Study-level results: It was the long-lived donors that had more naive CD4+ cells and higher diversity than aged donors. Estimates based on one million T cells were treated as lower bounds. Unknown donor CMV status possibly confounded expanded clonotype changes.

Trimming cost V 1 base and J 4 bases, with 12 bases left between them. This CDR3 is 15 amino acids long. Germline V gene sequence: CDR1 SGHKS, CDR2 YYEKEE (reference sequence). For this clonotype: The antigen remains undetermined.

PBMCs numbering at least 6 million were isolated per sample. Primed by a sample-barcoded 5' primer and a J-beta primer mix, a second PCR proceeded for about 6 to 11 cycles. TCRdb recomputed calls from the 5' RACE reads with MiXCR, one row per CDR3 protein. The profile covers around 1.1 million distinct CDR3 sequences, with 35% to 40% appearing a single time and 10% to 15% taken by the ten largest. Sequenced material: blood. This clonotype was obtained from a man between 18 and 29 years old in good health. J is TRBJ1-5 and V is TRBV5-5; no definite D call. The CDR3 loop is CASSLTFGLNQPQHF. The DNA of the CDR3 is TGTGCCAGCAGCTTGACTTTTGGCCTTAATCAGCCCCAGCATTTT.